This record looks at one TCR beta chain sequence and its context. Antigen: not known. Expressed TCRB transcripts were sequenced, since all the RNA that had been isolated was reverse transcribed. Clones were read by immunoSEQ multiplex PCR, and TCRdb kept only the in-frame ones, dropping some. The table shows around 240,000 clones, with more than 15% occurring only once. These data are taken from a study of beta chain features in type 1 diabetes. Background on the study: Investigators examined 107,917,701 sorted cells across all samples. Findings of the study overall: Researchers report that Type 1 diabetes patients had moderately but significantly shorter TCRB CDR3s across all four CD4+ subsets. PCR might favor shorter templates, equally in patients and controls.

V was clipped by 4 bases and J by 3 bases; unmatched bases: 5. This CDR3 region has 17 residues. CDR1 is SGHTA and CDR2 is FQGNSA in the germline V gene. The sequence derives from a man younger than 40 with type 1 diabetes. The chain links TRBV7-2 to TRBJ2-3; 15 bases match TRBD2. The sequencing input was naive CD4+ T cells from blood. CDR3 protein: CASSSGLAGGRTDTQYF. CDR3 bases: TGTGCCAGCAGCTCTGGACTAGCGGGAGGGAGGACAGATACGCAGTATTTT.